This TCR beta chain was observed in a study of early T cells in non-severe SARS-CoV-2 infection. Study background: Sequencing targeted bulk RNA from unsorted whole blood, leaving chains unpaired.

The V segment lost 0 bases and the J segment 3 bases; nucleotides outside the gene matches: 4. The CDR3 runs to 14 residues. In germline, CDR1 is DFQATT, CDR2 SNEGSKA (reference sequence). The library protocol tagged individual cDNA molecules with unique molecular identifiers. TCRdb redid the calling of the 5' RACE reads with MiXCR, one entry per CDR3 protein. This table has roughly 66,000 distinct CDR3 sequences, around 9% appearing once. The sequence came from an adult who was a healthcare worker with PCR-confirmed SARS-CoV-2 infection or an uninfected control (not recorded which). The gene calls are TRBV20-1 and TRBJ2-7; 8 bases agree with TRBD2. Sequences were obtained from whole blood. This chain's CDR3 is CSARELAEYYEQYF. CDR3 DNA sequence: TGCAGTGCTAGAGAACTAGCGGAATACTACGAGCAGTACTTC.